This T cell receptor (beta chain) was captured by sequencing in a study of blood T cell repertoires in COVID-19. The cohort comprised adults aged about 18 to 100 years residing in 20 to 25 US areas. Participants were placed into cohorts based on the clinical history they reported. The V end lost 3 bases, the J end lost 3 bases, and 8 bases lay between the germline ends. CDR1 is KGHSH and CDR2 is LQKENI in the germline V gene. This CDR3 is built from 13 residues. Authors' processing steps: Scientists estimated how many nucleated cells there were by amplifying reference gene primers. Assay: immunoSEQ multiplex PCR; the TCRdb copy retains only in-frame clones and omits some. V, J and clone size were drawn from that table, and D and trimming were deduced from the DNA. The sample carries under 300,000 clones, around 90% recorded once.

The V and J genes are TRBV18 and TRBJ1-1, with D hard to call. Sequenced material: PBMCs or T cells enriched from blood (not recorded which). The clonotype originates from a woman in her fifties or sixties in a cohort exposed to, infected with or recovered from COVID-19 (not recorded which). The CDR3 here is CASSPGLYTEAFF. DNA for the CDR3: TGTGCCAGCTCACCGGGCCTCTACACTGAAGCTTTCTTT.